These 16 T cell receptor beta chains share one sample of origin, sequenced in a study of blood T cells in healthy people across ages. The authors ran a second PCR of 7 to 11 cycles using a sample-barcoded 5' primer and a J-beta primer mix. TCRdb processed the 5' RACE reads anew with MiXCR; each CDR3 protein has one entry. The profile shows more than 550,000 distinct CDR3 sequences, 20% to 25% of them singletons. Sequences were obtained from blood. These receptor sequences come from a man between 65 and 80 years old in good health.

Only a few counts were recorded for this clonotype. J is TRBJ2-1 and V is TRBV5-1, with D possibly TRBD1 on 5 matching bases. The CDR3 extends over 15 amino acids. V was pared by 4 bases and J by 7 bases, with 18 bases between. Germline-derived CDR1 and CDR2 are SGHRS and YFSETQ. CDR3 region: CASSVRDPDENEQFF. CDR3 in DNA: TGCGCCAGCAGCGTCAGGGATCCCGACGAAAATGAGCAGTTCTTC.

The table lists this clonotype with a few counts. The J gene is TRBJ1-1, the V gene TRBV5-1; D perhaps matches TRBD1 (6 bases). The CDR3 sequence is 16 residues long. Germline CDR1 and CDR2: SGHRS and YFSETQ. The V end was cut by 0 bases, the J end by 1 base, with 13 bases between. The CDR3 is CASSLDQTGTNTEAFF. The CDR3 DNA follows: TGCGCCAGCAGCTTGGACCAGACAGGTACGAACACTGAAGCTTTCTTT.

This clonotype was counted a few times. This sequence joins TRBV7-3 and TRBJ1-1; D is ambiguous. This CDR3 spans 14 amino acids. Deletions cut 2 bases from V and 1 base from J, with 8 bases between. CDR1 and CDR2 from the germline V gene are SGHTA and FQGTGA. CDR3 loop: CASSLYPSNTEAFF. As DNA, the CDR3 is TGTGCCAGCAGCTTATATCCTTCGAACACTGAAGCTTTCTTT.

This chain connects TRBV12-3 or TRBV12-4 to TRBJ2-3, with 8 bases fitting TRBD2. This CDR3 region has 17 residues. The ends lost 5 bases at V and 4 bases at J; junction bases unmatched: 14. The CDR3 DNA is TGTGCCAGCAGTCTGGAACCGGGACTAGGGAGCGCAGATACGCAGTATTTT. Its protein product is CASSLEPGLGSADTQYF.

This clonotype was detected a few times. This chain connects TRBV4-1 to TRBJ2-5; TRBD1 or TRBD2 may be the D gene (6 bases each). The J call may be incorrect, as the DNA end agrees better with TRBJ2-7. This CDR3 has 15 residues. The germline V gene encodes CDR1 MGHRA and CDR2 YSYEKL. Written as DNA, the CDR3 is TGCGCCAGCAGCCCAGATAAGGGGGGTTCCTACGAGCAGTACTTC. This translates into CASSPDKGGSYEQYF.

V is TRBV10-3 and J is TRBJ2-2, with TRBD1 matching over 8 bases. V lost 7 bases to trimming and J lost 1 base; unmatched junction nucleotides: 5. CDR1 ENHRY and CDR2 SYGVKD come from the germline V gene. CDR3 length equals 15 residues. The CDR3 loop is CAINAGTGNTGELFF. The CDR3 nucleotides are TGTGCCATCAACGCCGGGACAGGGAACACCGGGGAGCTGTTTTTT.

This clonotype was counted between two and nine times. The gene calls are TRBV27 and TRBJ2-6; TRBD2 might be the D (5 bases). Germline V lookup: CDR1 MNHEY, CDR2 SMNVEV (reference sequence). V was clipped by 5 bases and J by 0 bases, with 11 bases between them. The CDR3 spans 16 residues. This CDR3 reads CASSLTLASGANVLTF. Here the CDR3 DNA reads TGTGCCAGCAGTCTCACGCTAGCCTCTGGGGCCAACGTCCTGACTTTC.

This clonotype occurred a few times. This rearrangement joins TRBV20-1 to TRBJ2-1; D unclear. V was shortened by 6 bases and J by 8 bases, with 11 bases between the two germline ends. The CDR3 is 11 residues long. Germline V CDR1 and CDR2: DFQATT, SNEGSKA (reference sequence). The CDR3 coding sequence is TGCAGTGCCCCCCGGGCCGATGAGCAGTTCTTC. This encodes CSAPRADEQFF.

This clonotype has a handful of counts. The CDR3 reads CASSLGGRLGDEQFF. The CDR3 DNA is TGCGCCAGCAGCTTGGGGGGACGCCTCGGGGATGAGCAGTTCTTC. The gene calls are TRBV5-1 and TRBJ2-1, with D perhaps assigned TRBD1 or TRBD2 (5 bases each). The V end was cut by 0 bases, the J end by 8 bases, with 15 bases between. Germline values: CDR1 SGHRS, CDR2 YFSETQ. The CDR3 is 15 residues long.

The rearrangement links TRBV6-6 to TRBJ2-5; 7 bases are shared with TRBD1. The DNA end is a closer match to TRBJ2-7, so the J assignment may be wrong. Looked up from germline, CDR1 is MNHNY and CDR2 is SVGAGI (reference sequence). The CDR3 extends over 16 amino acids. The CDR3 reads CASSYMTSTGSYEQYF. CDR3 DNA: TGTGCCAGCAGTTACATGACGTCGACAGGGTCCTACGAGCAGTACTTC.

This clonotype was found a few times. This chain uses TRBV20-1 with TRBJ2-7, with TRBD2 matching 10 bases. Germline V lookup: CDR1 DFQATT, CDR2 SNEGSKA (reference sequence). With V trimmed by 6 bases and J by 3 bases, 11 bases remained unmatched. The CDR3 has 15 residues. The CDR3 coding sequence is TGCAGTGCCACCGGGACTAGCGCCCATATCTACGAGCAGTACGTC. This gives the protein CSATGTSAHIYEQYV.

The chain couples TRBV6-2 or TRBV6-3 to TRBJ2-3; D possibly corresponds to TRBD1 (7 bases). V lost 6 bases, J lost 2 bases, and 18 bases lay in between. CDR3 length: 16 amino acids. The germline CDR1 and CDR2 sequences are MNHEY and SVGEGT. The CDR3 here is CASRPMGGQYTDTQYF. The CDR3 DNA is TGTGCCAGCAGACCAATGGGGGGACAGTACACAGATACGCAGTATTTT.

This chain uses TRBV6-5 with TRBJ1-1; 8 positions agree with TRBD1. The trim removed 3 bases at V and 11 bases at J, leaving 8 bases unmatched. Germline assignment: CDR1 MNHEY and CDR2 SVGAGI. This CDR3 region has 13 residues. The CDR3 spells CASSYDRGKYAFF. CDR3 in DNA: TGTGCCAGCAGTTATGACAGGGGAAAGTATGCTTTCTTT.

This clonotype was observed a few times. The chain recombines TRBV29-1 with TRBJ2-5; weak D call: TRBD1 (5 bases). Germline V gene sequence: CDR1 SQVTM, CDR2 ANQGSEA. CDR3 length: 11 amino acids. V lost 7 bases to trimming and J lost 5 bases, with 11 bases between them. CDR3 region: CSGRGGETQYF. CDR3 bases: TGCAGCGGTAGGGGTGGGGAGACCCAGTACTTC.

V is TRBV3-1 and J is TRBJ1-2, with TRBD1 identical over 9 bases. This CDR3 spans 15 amino acids. Germline assignment: CDR1 LGHDT and CDR2 YNNKEL (reference sequence). Unmatched junction bases numbered 7, after V lost 4 bases and J lost 4 bases. The CDR3 DNA is TGTGCCAGCAGCCTTTCCGGGACAGGGATCTATGGCTACACCTTC. This codes for CASSLSGTGIYGYTF.

The rearrangement uses TRBV12-3 or TRBV12-4 and TRBJ1-4, with D possibly matching TRBD1 (6 bases). This CDR3 has 14 residues. Trimming shortened V by 6 bases and J by 14 bases, and 22 bases separated the two germline ends. This chain's CDR3 is CASSHTDGGVKLFF. CDR3 DNA: TGTGCCAGCAGCCACACAGACGGGGGCGTAAAGCTGTTTTTT.